One and the same sample provided the 22 T cell receptor beta chains below, sequenced in a study of blood T cell repertoires in COVID-19. Clones were read by immunoSEQ multiplex PCR, and TCRdb kept only the in-frame ones, dropping some. The table has more than 300,000 clones, 70% to 90% seen once. The sequencing sample was made of PBMCs or T cells enriched from blood (not recorded which). The receptors come from a woman aged 25-40 years who had recovered from COVID-19.

This clone showed up just once. The V call is TRBV6-5, the J call TRBJ2-5; 8 bases align to TRBD1. The trim removed 4 bases at V and 2 bases at J, leaving 9 bases unmatched. The length of the CDR3 is 16 residues. The germline V gene encodes CDR1 MNHEY and CDR2 SVGAGI. The CDR3: CASSSRRTGRQETQYF. The CDR3, as DNA: TGTGCCAGCAGTTCCCGAAGGACAGGGCGACAAGAGACCCAGTACTTC.

V is TRBV4-1 and J is TRBJ2-1; TRBD2 matches 10 bases. V shed 0 bases and J 8 bases; nucleotides not matched to a gene: 7. Germline V CDR1 and CDR2: MGHRA, YSYEKL. The CDR3 loop spans 16 amino acids. The CDR3 spells CASSQEISGGPYEQFF. The CDR3 nucleotides read TGCGCCAGCAGCCAAGAGATTAGCGGGGGGCCGTATGAGCAGTTCTTC.

The V gene is TRBV24-1, the J gene TRBJ2-3, with 8 bases that match TRBD1. CDR1 is KGHDR, CDR2 SFDVKD, per germline. V was pared by 5 bases and J by 4 bases, with 7 bases of the junction left unmatched. The CDR3 has 15 residues. Written as DNA, the CDR3 is TGTGCCACCAGTGGCACAGGGGGTGGGGCAGATACGCAGTATTTT. Translated, it gives CATSGTGGGADTQYF.

In this sample, this clone turned up a few times. This sample includes further DNA sequences coding for the same CDR3. This chain links TRBV3-1 (or the pseudogene TRBV3-2) with TRBJ1-5; the D is unclear. CDR1 is LGHDT, CDR2 YNNKEL, per germline (reference sequence). The CDR3 runs 14 residues. The V and J ends lost 0 bases and 2 bases respectively, with 5 bases between them. The CDR3 reads CASSQDPGNQPQHF. The CDR3 region has the DNA TGTGCCAGCAGCCAAGACCCGGGCAATCAGCCCCAGCATTTT.

The chain couples TRBV30 to TRBJ1-2, with 10 bases lining up with TRBD1. Trimming removed 3 bases from V and 4 bases from J; junction bases left unmatched: 11. The germline CDR1 and CDR2 sequences are GTSNPN and SVGIG (reference sequence). The CDR3 covers 16 residues. CDR3 nucleotide sequence: TGTGCCTGGAGCGGGGACAGGGGAATAGTTAGCTATGGCTACACCTTC. This sequence encodes CAWSGDRGIVSYGYTF.

This clone came up once. The V gene is TRBV6-5, the J gene TRBJ1-2; 12 positions match TRBD1. CDR3 size: 15 residues. Germline lookup yields CDR1 MNHEY and CDR2 SVGAGI. J gave up 8 bases and V 0 bases, and 4 bases lay outside the gene matches. CDR3 DNA: TGTGCCAGCAGTTACTCGGGACAGGGGGCACGGGGCTACACCTTC. Encoded protein: CASSYSGQGARGYTF.

The chain recombines TRBV19 with TRBJ2-6, with 8 bases lining up with TRBD2. The CDR3 spans 20 residues. V was pared by 4 bases and J by 0 bases, with 14 bases of the junction left unmatched. Germline lookup yields CDR1 LNHDA and CDR2 SQIVND (reference sequence). CDR3: CASSTVFLSGASSGANVLTF. The DNA for the CDR3 is TGTGCCAGTAGTACCGTCTTCCTTAGCGGGGCTAGCTCTGGGGCCAACGTCCTGACTTTC.

The chain couples TRBV19 to TRBJ1-1, with 7 nucleotides matching TRBD1. The CDR3 length is 15 residues. After removal of 4 bases from V and 1 base from J, the junction contained 6 bases not matched to a gene. Germline V gives CDR1 LNHDA, CDR2 SQIVND (reference sequence). CDR3 nucleotide sequence: TGTGCCAGTAGTAACGGGGACAGAGCGAACACTGAAGCTTTCTTT. Residues: CASSNGDRANTEAFF.

The J gene is TRBJ1-5, the V gene TRBV5-5; D ambiguous. The CDR3 spans 16 residues. V was shortened by 2 bases and J by 0 bases, with 12 bases between the two germline ends. Germline CDR1 reads SGHKS; CDR2 reads YYEKEE (reference sequence). The CDR3 DNA reads as TGTGCCAGCAGCTTTGTGGCAGATTATAGCAATCAGCCCCAGCATTTT. Its translation is CASSFVADYSNQPQHF.

The CDR3 is CASSFGQGASYGYTF. In DNA form, the CDR3 reads TGTGCCAGCAGCTTCGGACAGGGGGCGAGCTATGGCTACACCTTC. The chain uses TRBV11-2 and TRBJ1-2; 11 positions agree with TRBD1. The CDR3 covers 15 residues. Germline CDR1 and CDR2: SGHAT and FQNNGV. V shed 3 bases, J shed 4 bases, and the junction held 4 bases outside the gene matches.

This clone was seen a single time. This rearrangement joins TRBV5-1 to TRBJ2-1; 11 bases are a match to TRBD2. There are 15 residues in the CDR3. Losses at the gene ends were 4 bases for V and 4 bases for J; bases not matched to a gene: 4. Germline V gene data show CDR1 as SGHRS and CDR2 as YFSETQ. DNA of the CDR3: TGCGCCAGCAGCGAGGGACTAGCGGAGTACAATGAGCAGTTCTTC. It translates to CASSEGLAEYNEQFF.

V and J are TRBV7-8 and TRBJ2-5; perhaps TRBD1 as D (6 bases). The CDR3 is 18 amino acids. From germline, CDR1 is SGHVS and CDR2 FQNEAQ. The V end was cut by 5 bases, the J end by 7 bases, with 29 bases between. Written as DNA, the CDR3 is TGTGCCAGCAGCGAGAAAAGGGACACGGGATTAGTGATGGGGACCCAGTACTTC. It specifies CASSEKRDTGLVMGTQYF.

This chain joins TRBV10-3 and TRBJ1-6, with D perhaps TRBD1 (6 bases). With 6 bases removed from V and 8 bases from J, the gap between germline ends came to 11 bases. Looked up from germline, CDR1 is ENHRY and CDR2 is SYGVKD. The CDR3 is 13 amino acids. The CDR3 here is CAIRDSVDSPLHF. The CDR3 DNA reads TGTGCCATCAGGGACAGCGTGGATTCACCCCTCCACTTT.

This rearrangement joins TRBV30 to TRBJ1-1; TRBD1 matches at 9 bases. The V gene's germline CDR1 is GTSNPN and CDR2 SVGIG (reference sequence). Germline trimming cut 3 bases from V and 5 bases from J; bases unmatched to any gene: 7. CDR3 size: 14 residues. CDR3 in DNA: TGTGCCTGGAGACCGGGACAGGGACCTACTGAAGCTTTCTTT. Translating it yields CAWRPGQGPTEAFF.

V usage is TRBV20-1 and J usage is TRBJ2-3; D not certain. CDR3 length: 10 amino acids. CDR1 and CDR2 (germline): DFQATT, SNEGSKA (reference sequence). The ends were cut back, 8 bases at V and 3 bases at J, with 6 bases in the middle. The chain's CDR3 is CSPRTDTQYF. In nucleotides, the CDR3 is TGCAGTCCTCGGACAGATACGCAGTATTTT.

This clone was picked up many times. V and J are TRBV4-2 and TRBJ1-2; the D is unclear. Per germline, CDR1 LGHNA and CDR2 YNFKEQ. The CDR3 loop spans 14 amino acids. Trimming took 0 bases from V and 3 from J, leaving 8 bases between them. The CDR3 is CASSQEVGDYGYTF. The CDR3, as DNA: TGTGCCAGCAGCCAAGAAGTGGGCGACTATGGCTACACCTTC.

This chain joins TRBV7-3 and TRBJ2-3, with D tentatively TRBD2 (7 bases). Trimming removed 5 bases from V and 4 bases from J, with 19 bases in between. The CDR3 contains 16 residues. Germline V gene sequence: CDR1 SGHTA, CDR2 FQGTGA. In nucleotides, the CDR3 is TGTGCCAGCAGCCCCTCCCGGGGGGCATTTGCAGATACGCAGTATTTT. The encoded protein is CASSPSRGAFADTQYF.

The count of this clone is one. The chain joins TRBV7-3 to TRBJ1-2; D may be TRBD1 (6 bases). V was trimmed by 3 bases and J by 8 bases, leaving 16 bases between them. Looked up from germline, CDR1 is SGHTA and CDR2 is FQGTGA. The CDR3 consists of 14 residues. The CDR3 DNA sequence: TGTGCCAGCAGCTTCGCGGATGGGGGCAGCGGCTACACCTTC. Its protein product is CASSFADGGSGYTF. The complete variable domain, with remaining parts taken from reference TRBV7-3 and TRBJ1-2, reads GAGVSQTPSNKVTEKGKYVELRCDPISGHTALYWYRQSLGQGPEFLIYFQGTGAADDSGLPNDRFFAVRPEGSVSTLKIQRTERGDSAVYLCASSFADGGSGYTFGSGTRLTVV.

The rearrangement uses TRBV5-1 and TRBJ2-3; 8 nucleotides match TRBD2. The CDR3 is 16 amino acids. CDR1 and CDR2 from the germline V gene are SGHRS and YFSETQ. V was clipped by 4 bases and J by 3 bases; unmatched bases: 10. CDR3 sequence reads: CASSPGGLGGTDTQYF. As DNA, the CDR3 is TGCGCCAGCAGCCCGGGAGGGCTAGGTGGGACAGATACGCAGTATTTT.

The chain employs TRBV6-2 or TRBV6-3 and TRBJ2-5; no definite D call. The germline gives CDR1 MNHEY, CDR2 SVGEGT. V gave up 4 bases and J gave up 5 bases, with 8 bases separating them. This CDR3 contains 12 residues. The CDR3 loop reads CASSFLRETQYF. The CDR3 DNA is TGTGCCAGCAGTTTCCTCAGGGAGACCCAGTACTTC.

This clone was seen just once. The J gene is TRBJ2-7, the V gene TRBV19; TRBD2 might be the D (6 bases). Germline assignment: CDR1 LNHDA and CDR2 SQIVND (reference sequence). This CDR3 contains 15 residues. V was shortened by 6 bases and J by 2 bases, with 17 bases between the two germline ends. CDR3 nucleotide sequence: TGTGCCAGTAGGCGGGACTCCCGGGGTACCTACGAGCAGTACTTC. Encoded protein: CASRRDSRGTYEQYF.

The rearrangement uses TRBV27 and TRBJ1-2, with TRBD1 matching over 10 bases. CDR3 length: 14 residues. In germline, CDR1 is MNHEY, CDR2 SMNVEV (reference sequence). Trimming took 5 bases from V and 7 from J; bases not matched to a gene: 7. Here the CDR3 reads CASSPGTGVGGYTF. CDR3 bases: TGTGCCAGCAGTCCGGGGACAGGGGTTGGTGGCTACACCTTC.